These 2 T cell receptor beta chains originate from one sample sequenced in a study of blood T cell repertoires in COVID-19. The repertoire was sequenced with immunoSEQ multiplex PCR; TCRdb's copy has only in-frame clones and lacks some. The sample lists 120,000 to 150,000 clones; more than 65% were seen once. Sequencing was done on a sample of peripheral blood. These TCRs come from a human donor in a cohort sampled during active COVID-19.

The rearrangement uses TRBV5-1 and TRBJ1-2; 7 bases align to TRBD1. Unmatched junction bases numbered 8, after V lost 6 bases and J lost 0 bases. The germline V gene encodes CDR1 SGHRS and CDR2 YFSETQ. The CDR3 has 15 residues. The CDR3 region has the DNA TGCGCCAGCAAGACAGGGCCCGCGGCTAACTATGGCTACACCTTC. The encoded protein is CASKTGPAANYGYTF.

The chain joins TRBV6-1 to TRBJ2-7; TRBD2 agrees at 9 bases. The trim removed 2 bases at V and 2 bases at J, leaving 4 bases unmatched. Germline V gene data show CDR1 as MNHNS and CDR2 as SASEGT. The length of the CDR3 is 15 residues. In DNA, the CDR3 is TGTGCCAGCAGTGAATATTCTAGCGGGGCCTACGAGCAGTACTTC. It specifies CASSEYSSGAYEQYF.